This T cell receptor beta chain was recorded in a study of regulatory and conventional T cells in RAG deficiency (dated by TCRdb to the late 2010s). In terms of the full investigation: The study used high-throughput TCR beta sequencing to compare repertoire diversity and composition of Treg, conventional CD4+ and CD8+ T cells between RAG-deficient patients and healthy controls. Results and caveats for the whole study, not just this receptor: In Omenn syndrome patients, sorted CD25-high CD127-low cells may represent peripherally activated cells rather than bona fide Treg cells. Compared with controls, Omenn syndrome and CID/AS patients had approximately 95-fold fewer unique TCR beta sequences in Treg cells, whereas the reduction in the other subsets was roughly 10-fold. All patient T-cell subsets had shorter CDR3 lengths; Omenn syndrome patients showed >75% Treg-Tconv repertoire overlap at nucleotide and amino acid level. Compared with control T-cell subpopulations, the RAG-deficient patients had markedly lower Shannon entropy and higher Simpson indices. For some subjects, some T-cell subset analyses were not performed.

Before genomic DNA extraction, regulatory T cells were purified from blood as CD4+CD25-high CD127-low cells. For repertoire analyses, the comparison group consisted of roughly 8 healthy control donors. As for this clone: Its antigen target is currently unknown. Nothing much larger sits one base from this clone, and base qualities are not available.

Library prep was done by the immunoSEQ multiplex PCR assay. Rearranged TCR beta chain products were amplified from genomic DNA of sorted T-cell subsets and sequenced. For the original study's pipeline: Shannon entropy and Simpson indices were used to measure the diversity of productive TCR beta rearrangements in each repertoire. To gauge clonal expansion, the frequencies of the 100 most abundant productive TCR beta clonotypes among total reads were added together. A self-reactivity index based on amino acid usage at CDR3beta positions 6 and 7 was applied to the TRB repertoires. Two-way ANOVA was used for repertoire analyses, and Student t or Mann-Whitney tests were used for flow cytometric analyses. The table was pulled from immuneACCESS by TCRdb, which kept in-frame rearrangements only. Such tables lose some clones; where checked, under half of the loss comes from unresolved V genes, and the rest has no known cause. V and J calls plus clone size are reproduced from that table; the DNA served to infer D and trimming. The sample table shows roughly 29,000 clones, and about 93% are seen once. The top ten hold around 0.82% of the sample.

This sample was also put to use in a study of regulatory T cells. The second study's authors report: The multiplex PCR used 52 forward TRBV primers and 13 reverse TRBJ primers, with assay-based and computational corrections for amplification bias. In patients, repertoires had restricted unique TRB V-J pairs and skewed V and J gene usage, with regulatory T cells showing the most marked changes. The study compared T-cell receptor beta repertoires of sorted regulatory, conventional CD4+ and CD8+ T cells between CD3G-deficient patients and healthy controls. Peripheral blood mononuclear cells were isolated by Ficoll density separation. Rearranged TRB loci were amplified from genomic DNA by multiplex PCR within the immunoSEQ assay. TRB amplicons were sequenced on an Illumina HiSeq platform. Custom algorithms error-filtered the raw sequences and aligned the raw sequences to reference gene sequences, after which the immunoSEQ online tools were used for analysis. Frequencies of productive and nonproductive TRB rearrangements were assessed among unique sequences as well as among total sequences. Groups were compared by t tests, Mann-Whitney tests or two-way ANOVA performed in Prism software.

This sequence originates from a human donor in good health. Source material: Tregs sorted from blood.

The CDR3 loop reads CASRADSFDLTIYF. The sequenced DNA is TGTGCCAGCAGGGCGGACAGCTTTGACCTCACCATATATTTT. The chain couples TRBV2 to TRBJ1-3, with a tentative D gene TRBD1 over 6 matching bases. As encoded in the germline V gene, CDR1 is SNHLY while CDR2 is FYNNEI. The CDR3 covers 14 residues, taking in both the cysteine and the phenylalanine. The retained sequence is limited to the CDR3, 42 bases, with the frame set at the first base. The germline ends are 18 bases apart after V is trimmed by 6 bases and J by 9 bases.